Listed below are T cell receptor beta chains from one sample, sequenced in a study of blood T cell repertoires in COVID-19. Profiled with immunoSEQ multiplex PCR; TCRdb holds only in-frame clones, not every one. The data contain 95,000 to 100,000 clones, 85% to 95% of them singletons. The specimen was peripheral blood. The receptors were gathered from a middle-aged man with active COVID-19. Both conserved end residues are part of each CDR3. The listing skips clone size in some rows; elsewhere it reads once, few, many or a size class.

v_call	j_call	clone_size	cdr3_aa
TRBV5-1	TRBJ2-3	.	CASSIRRDRHTDTQYF
TRBV7-8	TRBJ1-2	.	CASSTGDQLKYYGYTF
TRBV9	TRBJ1-1	.	CASSISDRGYTEAFF
TRBV5-1	TRBJ1-6	.	CASSLGPGLYNSPLHF
TRBV18	TRBJ2-7	.	CASSPGRYEQYF
TRBV5-1	TRBJ1-1	.	CASSLAAGYTEAFF
TRBV5-4	TRBJ2-6	.	CASSLLAPPGANVLTF
TRBV5-1	TRBJ2-2	.	CASSLLGPPGELFF
TRBV5-5	TRBJ2-7	.	CASSLVQGNEQYF
TRBV19	TRBJ1-4	.	CASSDRGEKLFF
TRBV29-1	TRBJ1-1	few	CSGQGSLNTEAFF
TRBV3-1/TRBV3-2	TRBJ1-4	.	CASSQGTGFREKLFF
TRBV9	TRBJ2-1	.	CASSAGTGKSYNEQFF
TRBV14	TRBJ1-1	.	CASSLRLNTEAFF
TRBV5-4	TRBJ2-7	.	CASSLGLAGAYEQYF
TRBV6-5	TRBJ1-1	.	CASSPGVINTEAFF
TRBV9	TRBJ2-7	.	CASSVGLSYEQYF
TRBV12-3/TRBV12-4	TRBJ1-1	.	CASSLQGNTEAFF
TRBV6-1	TRBJ1-2	.	CASSERDRGLEFGYTF
TRBV5-1	TRBJ2-7	once	CASRGGTASYEQYF
TRBV29-1	TRBJ2-7	.	CSVEGFGRSSYEQYF
TRBV30	TRBJ1-5	.	CAWSEIGNQPQHF
TRBV30	TRBJ1-1	.	CPPVPNTEAFF
TRBV7-2	TRBJ2-2	.	CASSQREGRTGELFF
TRBV20-1	TRBJ2-3	once	CSASPLRGPSTDTQYF
TRBV3-1/TRBV3-2	TRBJ2-1	.	CASSQGQAMDEQFF
TRBV19	TRBJ2-1	once	CASSPTSSFPNEQFF
TRBV10-2	TRBJ2-7	.	CASSGLGRGYEQYF
TRBV7-2	TRBJ2-3	.	CASSLGAGSPSTDTQYF
TRBV5-4	TRBJ1-6	.	CASSLIGQNNSPLHF
TRBV30	TRBJ2-7	.	CAWSRTTSYEQYF
TRBV7-9	TRBJ2-7	.	CASSPLVGTGGEQYF
TRBV15	TRBJ2-3	.	CATSRDVQGTDTQYF